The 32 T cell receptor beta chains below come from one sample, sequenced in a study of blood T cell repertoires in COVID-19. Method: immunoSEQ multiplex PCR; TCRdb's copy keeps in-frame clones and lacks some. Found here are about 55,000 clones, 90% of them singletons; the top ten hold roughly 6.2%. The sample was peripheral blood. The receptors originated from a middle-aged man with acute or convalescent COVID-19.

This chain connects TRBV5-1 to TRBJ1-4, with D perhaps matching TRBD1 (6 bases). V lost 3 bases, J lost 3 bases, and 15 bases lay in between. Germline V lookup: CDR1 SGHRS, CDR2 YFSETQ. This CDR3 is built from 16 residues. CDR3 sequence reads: CASSWGLQGSNEKLFF. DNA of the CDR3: TGCGCCAGCAGCTGGGGACTACAGGGATCTAATGAAAAACTGTTTTTT.

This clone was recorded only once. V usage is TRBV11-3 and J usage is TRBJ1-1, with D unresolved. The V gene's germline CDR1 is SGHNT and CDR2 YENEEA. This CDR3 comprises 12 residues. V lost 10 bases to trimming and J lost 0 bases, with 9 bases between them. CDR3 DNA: TGTGCCACGGCGGGATTGAACACTGAAGCTTTCTTT. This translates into CATAGLNTEAFF.

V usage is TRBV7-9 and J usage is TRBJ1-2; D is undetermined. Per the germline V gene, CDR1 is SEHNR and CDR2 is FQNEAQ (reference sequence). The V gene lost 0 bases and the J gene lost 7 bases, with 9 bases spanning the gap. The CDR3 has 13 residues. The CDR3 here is CASSLAGSGGYTF. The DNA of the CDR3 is TGTGCCAGCAGCTTAGCCGGGTCGGGTGGCTACACCTTC.

The CDR3 DNA is TGTGCCAGCAGTTACGGTTACAGGGGCGGGAACACTGAAGCTTTCTTT. It codes for CASSYGYRGGNTEAFF. This sequence joins TRBV6-5 and TRBJ1-1, with TRBD1 matching 7 bases. Per the germline V gene, CDR1 is MNHEY and CDR2 is SVGAGI. Trimming took 2 bases from V and 1 from J; bases not matched to a gene: 7. CDR3 size: 16 residues.

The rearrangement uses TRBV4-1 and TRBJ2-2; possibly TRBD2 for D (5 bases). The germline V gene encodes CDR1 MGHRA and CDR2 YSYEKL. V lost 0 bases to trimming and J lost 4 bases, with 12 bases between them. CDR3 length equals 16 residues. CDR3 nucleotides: TGCGCCAGCAGCCAAGATAAAAGTGCGGGCACCGGGGAGCTGTTTTTT. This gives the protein CASSQDKSAGTGELFF.

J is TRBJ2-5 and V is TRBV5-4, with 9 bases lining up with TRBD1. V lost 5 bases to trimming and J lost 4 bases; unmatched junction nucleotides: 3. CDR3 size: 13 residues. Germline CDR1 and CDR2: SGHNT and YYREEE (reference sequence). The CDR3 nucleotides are TGTGCCAGCAGTCAGGACAGGGGAGAGACCCAGTACTTC. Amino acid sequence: CASSQDRGETQYF.

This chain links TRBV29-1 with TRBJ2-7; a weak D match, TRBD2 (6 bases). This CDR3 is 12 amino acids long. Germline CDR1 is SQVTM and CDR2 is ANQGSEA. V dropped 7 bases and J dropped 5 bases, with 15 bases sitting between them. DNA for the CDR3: TGCAGCGCCCCTGGAGGGCCTGACGAGCAGTACTTC. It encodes CSAPGGPDEQYF.

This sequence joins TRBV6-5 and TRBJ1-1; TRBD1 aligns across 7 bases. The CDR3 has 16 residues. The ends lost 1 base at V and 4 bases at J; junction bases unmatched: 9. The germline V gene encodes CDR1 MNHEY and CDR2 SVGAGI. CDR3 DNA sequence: TGTGCCAGCAGTTACTTGACAGGGCCGGGAAGCACTGAAGCTTTCTTT. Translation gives CASSYLTGPGSTEAFF.

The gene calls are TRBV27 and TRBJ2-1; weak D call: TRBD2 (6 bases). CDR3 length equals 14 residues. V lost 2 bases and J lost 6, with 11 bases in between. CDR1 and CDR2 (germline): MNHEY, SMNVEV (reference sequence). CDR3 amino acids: CASSLRERVNEQFF. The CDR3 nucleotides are TGTGCCAGCAGTTTACGGGAGCGAGTCAATGAGCAGTTCTTC.

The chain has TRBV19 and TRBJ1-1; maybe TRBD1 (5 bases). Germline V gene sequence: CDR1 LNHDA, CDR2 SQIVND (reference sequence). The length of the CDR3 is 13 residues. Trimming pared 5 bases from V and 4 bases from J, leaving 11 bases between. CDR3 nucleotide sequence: TGTGCCAGTAGTCAGGGAAGAGGCACTGAAGCTTTCTTT. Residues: CASSQGRGTEAFF.

The CDR3 here is CASSSMTTTYEQYF. The CDR3 nucleotides read TGCGCCAGCAGCTCTATGACAACGACCTACGAGCAGTACTTC. J is TRBJ2-7 and V is TRBV5-1; D gene ambiguous. This CDR3 has 14 amino acids. The V gene's germline CDR1 is SGHRS and CDR2 YFSETQ. The V end was cut by 3 bases, the J end by 2 bases, with 12 bases between.

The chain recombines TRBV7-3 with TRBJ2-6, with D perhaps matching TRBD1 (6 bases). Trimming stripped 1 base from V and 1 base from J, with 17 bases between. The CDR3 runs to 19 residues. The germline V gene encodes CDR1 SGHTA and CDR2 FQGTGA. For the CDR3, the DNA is TGTGCCAGCAGCTTAAAAGCCCTCAGGGGCGGGTCTGGGGCCAACGTCCTGACTTTC. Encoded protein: CASSLKALRGGSGANVLTF.

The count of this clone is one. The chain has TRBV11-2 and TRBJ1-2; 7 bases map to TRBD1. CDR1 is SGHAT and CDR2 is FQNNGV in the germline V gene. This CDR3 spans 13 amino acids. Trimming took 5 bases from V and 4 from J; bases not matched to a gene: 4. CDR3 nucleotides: TGTGCCAGCAGCCCCGGGACAGCCTATGGCTACACCTTC. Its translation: CASSPGTAYGYTF.

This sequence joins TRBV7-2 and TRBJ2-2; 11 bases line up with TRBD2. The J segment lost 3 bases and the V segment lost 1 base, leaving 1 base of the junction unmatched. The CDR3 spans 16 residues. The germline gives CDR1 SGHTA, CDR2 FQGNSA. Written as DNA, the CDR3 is TGTGCCAGCAGCTTAGGGACTAGCGGGTACACCGGGGAGCTGTTTTTT. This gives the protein CASSLGTSGYTGELFF. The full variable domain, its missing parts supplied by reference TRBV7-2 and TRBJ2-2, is GAGVSQSPSNKVTEKGKDVELRCDPISGHTALYWYRQSLGQGLEFLIYFQGNSAPDKSGLPSDRFSAERTGGSVSTLTIQRTQQEDSAVYLCASSLGTSGYTGELFFGEGSRLTVL.

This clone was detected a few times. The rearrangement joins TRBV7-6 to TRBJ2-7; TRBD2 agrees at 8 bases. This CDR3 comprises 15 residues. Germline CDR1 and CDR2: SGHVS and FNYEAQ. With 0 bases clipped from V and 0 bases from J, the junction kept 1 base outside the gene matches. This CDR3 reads CASSLAGTSSYEQYF. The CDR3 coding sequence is TGTGCCAGCAGCTTAGCTGGGACTAGCTCCTACGAGCAGTACTTC.

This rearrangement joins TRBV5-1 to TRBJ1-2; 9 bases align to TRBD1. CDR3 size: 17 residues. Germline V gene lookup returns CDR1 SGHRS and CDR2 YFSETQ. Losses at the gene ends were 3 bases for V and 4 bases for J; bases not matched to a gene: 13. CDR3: CASSWTGTGIRGYGYTF. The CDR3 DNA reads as TGCGCCAGCAGCTGGACCGGGACAGGGATCAGGGGCTATGGCTACACCTTC. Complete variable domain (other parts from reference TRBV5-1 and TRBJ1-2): KAGVTQTPRYLIKTRGQQVTLSCSPISGHRSVSWYQQTPGQGLQFLFEYFSETQRNKGNFPGRFSGRQFSNSRSEMNVSTLELGDSALYLCASSWTGTGIRGYGYTFGSGTRLTVV.

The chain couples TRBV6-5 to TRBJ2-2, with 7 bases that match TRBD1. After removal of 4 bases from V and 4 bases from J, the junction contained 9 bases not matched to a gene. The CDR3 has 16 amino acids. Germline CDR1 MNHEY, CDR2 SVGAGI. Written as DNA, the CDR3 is TGTGCCAGCAGTTCAACCGACAGGGTGCGCACCGGGGAGCTGTTTTTT. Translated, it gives CASSSTDRVRTGELFF.

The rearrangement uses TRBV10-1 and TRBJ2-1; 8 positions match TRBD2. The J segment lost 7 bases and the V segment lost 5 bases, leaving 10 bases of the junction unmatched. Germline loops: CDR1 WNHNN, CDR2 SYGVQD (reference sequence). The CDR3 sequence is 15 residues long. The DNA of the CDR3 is TGCGCCAGCAGTTATAATCCGGGAGGGGCGAATGAGCAGTTCTTC. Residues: CASSYNPGGANEQFF.

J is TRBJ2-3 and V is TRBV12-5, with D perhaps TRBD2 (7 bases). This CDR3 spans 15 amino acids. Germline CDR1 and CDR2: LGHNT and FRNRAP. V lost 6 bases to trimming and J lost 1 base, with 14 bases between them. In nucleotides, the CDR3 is TGTGCTAGTGGCCTCCCGGGGGGCCGCACAGATACGCAGTATTTT. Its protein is CASGLPGGRTDTQYF.

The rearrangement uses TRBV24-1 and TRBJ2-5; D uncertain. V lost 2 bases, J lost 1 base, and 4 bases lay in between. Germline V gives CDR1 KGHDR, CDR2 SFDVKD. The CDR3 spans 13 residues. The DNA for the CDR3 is TGTGCCACCAGTGATTCCTTCCAAGAGACCCAGTACTTC. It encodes CATSDSFQETQYF.

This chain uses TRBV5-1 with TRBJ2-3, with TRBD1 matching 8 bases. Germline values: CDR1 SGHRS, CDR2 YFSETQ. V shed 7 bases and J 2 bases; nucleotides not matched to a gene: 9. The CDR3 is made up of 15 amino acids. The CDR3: CASRTRDRTTDTQYF. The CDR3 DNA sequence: TGCGCCAGCCGCACCCGGGACAGGACCACAGATACGCAGTATTTT.

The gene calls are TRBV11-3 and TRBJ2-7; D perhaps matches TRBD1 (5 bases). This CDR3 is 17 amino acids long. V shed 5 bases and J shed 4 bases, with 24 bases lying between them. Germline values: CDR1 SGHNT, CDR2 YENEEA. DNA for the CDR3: TGTGCCAGCAGCCCCTTTAAGGAGACAGACATTGCTTACGAGCAGTACTTC. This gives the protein CASSPFKETDIAYEQYF.

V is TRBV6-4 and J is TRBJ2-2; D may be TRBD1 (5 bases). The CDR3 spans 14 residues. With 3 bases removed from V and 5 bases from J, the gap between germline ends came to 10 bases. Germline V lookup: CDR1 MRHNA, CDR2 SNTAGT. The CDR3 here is CASSEGLQTGELFF. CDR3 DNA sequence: TGTGCCAGCAGTGAGGGGCTACAAACCGGGGAGCTGTTTTTT.

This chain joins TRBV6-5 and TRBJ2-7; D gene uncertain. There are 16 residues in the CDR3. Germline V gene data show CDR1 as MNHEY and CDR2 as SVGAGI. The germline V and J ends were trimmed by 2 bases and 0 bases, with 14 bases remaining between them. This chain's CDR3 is CASSYAPPVSSYEQYF. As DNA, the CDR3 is TGTGCCAGCAGTTACGCCCCACCAGTCTCCTCCTACGAGCAGTACTTC.

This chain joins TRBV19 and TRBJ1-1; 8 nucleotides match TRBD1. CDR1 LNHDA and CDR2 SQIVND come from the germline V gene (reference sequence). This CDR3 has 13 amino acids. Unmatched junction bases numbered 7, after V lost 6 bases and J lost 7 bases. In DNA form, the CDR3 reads TGTGCCAGTAGCCAGACAGGGGATGGTGAAGCTTTCTTT. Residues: CASSQTGDGEAFF.

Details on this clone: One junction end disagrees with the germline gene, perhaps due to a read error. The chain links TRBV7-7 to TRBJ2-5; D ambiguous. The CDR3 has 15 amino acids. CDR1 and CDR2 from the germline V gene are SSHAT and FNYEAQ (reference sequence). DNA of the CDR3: TGTGCTAGCAGCTTTAGTCGTGCTGGCCAAGAGACCCAGTACTTC. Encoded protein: CASSFSRAGQETQYF. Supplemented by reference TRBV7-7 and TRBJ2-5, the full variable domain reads GAGVSQSPRYKVTKRGQDVTLRCDPISSHATLYWYQQALGQGPEFLTYFNYEAQPDKSGLPSDRFSAERPEGSISTLTIQRTEQRDSAMYRCASSFSRAGQETQYFGPGTRLLVL.

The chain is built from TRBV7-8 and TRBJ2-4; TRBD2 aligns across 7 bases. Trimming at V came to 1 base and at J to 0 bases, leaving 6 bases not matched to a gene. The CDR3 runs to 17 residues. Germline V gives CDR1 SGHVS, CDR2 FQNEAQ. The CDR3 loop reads CASSLGGGAPAKNIQYF. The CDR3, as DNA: TGTGCCAGCAGCTTAGGGGGGGGTGCCCCAGCCAAAAACATTCAGTACTTC.

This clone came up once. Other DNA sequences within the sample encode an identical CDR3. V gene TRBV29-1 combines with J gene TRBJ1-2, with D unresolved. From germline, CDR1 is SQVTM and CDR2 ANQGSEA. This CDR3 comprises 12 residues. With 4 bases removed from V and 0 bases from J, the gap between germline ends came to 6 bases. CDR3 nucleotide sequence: TGCAGCGTTGGCGGGACTAACTATGGCTACACCTTC. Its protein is CSVGGTNYGYTF.

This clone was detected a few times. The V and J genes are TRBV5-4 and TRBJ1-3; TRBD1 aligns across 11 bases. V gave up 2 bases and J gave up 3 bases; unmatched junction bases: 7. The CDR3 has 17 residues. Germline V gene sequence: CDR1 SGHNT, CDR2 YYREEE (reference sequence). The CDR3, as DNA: TGTGCCAGCAGCTTCGGACAGGGGGCCTTAGGTGGAAACACCATATATTTT. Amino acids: CASSFGQGALGGNTIYF.

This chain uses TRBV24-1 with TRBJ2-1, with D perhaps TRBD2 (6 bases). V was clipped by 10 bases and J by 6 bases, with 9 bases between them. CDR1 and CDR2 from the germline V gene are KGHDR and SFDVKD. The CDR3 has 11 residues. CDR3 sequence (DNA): TGTGCCACTACTAGCTTCAATGAGCAGTTCTTC. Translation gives CATTSFNEQFF.

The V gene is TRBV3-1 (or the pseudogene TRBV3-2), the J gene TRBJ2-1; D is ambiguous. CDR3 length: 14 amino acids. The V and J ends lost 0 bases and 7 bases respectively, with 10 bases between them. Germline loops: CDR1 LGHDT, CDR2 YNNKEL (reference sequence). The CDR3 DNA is TGTGCCAGCAGCCAAGACCCCAGGTGGAATGAGCAGTTCTTC. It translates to CASSQDPRWNEQFF.

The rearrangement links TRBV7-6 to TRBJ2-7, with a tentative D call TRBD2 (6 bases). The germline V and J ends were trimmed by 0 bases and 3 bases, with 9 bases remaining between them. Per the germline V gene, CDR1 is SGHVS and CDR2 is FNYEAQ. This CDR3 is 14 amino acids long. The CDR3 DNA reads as TGTGCCAGCAGCTTAGCGGTCGGGAGCTACGAGCAGTACTTC. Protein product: CASSLAVGSYEQYF.